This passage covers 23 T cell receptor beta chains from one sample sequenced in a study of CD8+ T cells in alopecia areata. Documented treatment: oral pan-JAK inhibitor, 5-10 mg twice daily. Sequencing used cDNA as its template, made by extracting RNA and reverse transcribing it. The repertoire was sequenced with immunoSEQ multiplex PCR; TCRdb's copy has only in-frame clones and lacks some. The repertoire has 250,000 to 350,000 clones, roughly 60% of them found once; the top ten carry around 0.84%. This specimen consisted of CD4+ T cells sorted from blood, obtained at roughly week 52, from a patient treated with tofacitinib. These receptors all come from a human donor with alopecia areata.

CDR3 in DNA: TGCGCCAGCAGCCAAGACAGAGTGTCAGATACGCAGTATTTT. Residues: CASSQDRVSDTQYF. The chain has TRBV4-3 and TRBJ2-3; no clear D. The CDR3 length is 14 residues. V dropped 0 bases and J dropped 4 bases, with 8 bases sitting between them. CDR1 is LGHNA and CDR2 is YSLEER in the germline V gene.

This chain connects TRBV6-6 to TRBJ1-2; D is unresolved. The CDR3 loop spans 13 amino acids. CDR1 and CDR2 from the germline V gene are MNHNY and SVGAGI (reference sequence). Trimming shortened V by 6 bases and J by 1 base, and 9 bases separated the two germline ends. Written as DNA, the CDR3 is TGTGCCAGCAGAGCGCATCTTAACTATGGCTACACCTTC. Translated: CASRAHLNYGYTF.

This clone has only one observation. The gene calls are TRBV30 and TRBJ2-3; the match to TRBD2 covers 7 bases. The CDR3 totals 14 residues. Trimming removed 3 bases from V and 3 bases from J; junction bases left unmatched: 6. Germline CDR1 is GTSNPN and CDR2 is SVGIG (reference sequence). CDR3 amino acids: CAWRRASGTDTQYF. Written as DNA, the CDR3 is TGTGCCTGGAGGCGGGCTAGCGGTACAGATACGCAGTATTTT.

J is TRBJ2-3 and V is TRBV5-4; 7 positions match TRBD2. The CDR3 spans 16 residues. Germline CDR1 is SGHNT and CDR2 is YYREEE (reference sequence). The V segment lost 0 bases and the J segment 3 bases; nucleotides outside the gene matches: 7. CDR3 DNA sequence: TGTGCCAGCAGCTTGGGGGCGGGAGCCCTGACAGATACGCAGTATTTT. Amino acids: CASSLGAGALTDTQYF.

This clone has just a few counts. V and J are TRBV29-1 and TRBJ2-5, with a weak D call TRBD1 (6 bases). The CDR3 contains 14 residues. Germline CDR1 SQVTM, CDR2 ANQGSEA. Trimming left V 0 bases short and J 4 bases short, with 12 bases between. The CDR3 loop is CSVEEGASLETQYF. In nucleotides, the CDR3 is TGCAGCGTTGAAGAGGGGGCTAGCTTAGAGACCCAGTACTTC.

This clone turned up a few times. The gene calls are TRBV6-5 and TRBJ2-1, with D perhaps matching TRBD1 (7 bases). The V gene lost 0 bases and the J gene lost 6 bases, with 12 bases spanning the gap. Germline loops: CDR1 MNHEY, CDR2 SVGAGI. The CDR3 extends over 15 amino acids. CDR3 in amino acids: CASSYSTQGGNEQFF. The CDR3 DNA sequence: TGTGCCAGCAGTTACTCGACTCAGGGGGGCAATGAGCAGTTCTTC.

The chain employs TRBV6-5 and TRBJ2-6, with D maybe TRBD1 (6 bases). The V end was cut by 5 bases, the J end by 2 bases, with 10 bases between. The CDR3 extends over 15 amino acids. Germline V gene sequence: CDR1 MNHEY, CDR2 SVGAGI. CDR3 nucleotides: TGTGCCAGCAGTATCAGGGGCACTGGGGCCAACGTCCTGACTTTC. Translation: CASSIRGTGANVLTF.

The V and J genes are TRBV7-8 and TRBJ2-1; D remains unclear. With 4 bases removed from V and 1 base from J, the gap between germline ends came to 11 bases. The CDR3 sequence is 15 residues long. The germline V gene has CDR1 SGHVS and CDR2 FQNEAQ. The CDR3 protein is CASSSRRWSYNEQFF. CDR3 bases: TGTGCCAGCAGCTCAAGGCGGTGGTCCTACAATGAGCAGTTCTTC.

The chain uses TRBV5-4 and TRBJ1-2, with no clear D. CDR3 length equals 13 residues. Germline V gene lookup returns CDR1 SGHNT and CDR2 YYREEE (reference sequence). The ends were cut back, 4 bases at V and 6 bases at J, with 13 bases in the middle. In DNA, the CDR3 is TGTGCCAGCAGCCCCCGGAACGAGGATGGCTACACCTTC. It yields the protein CASSPRNEDGYTF.

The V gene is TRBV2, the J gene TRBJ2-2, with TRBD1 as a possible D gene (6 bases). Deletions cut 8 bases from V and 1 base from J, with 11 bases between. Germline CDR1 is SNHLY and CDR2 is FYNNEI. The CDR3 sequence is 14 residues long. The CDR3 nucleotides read TGTGCCAGCCGACAGGACCTGAACACCGGGGAGCTGTTTTTT. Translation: CASRQDLNTGELFF.

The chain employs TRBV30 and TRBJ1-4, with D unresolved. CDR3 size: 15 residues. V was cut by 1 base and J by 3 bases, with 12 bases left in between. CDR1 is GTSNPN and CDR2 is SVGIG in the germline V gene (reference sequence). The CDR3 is CAWSELLQANEKLFF. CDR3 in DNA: TGTGCCTGGAGTGAACTACTCCAGGCTAATGAAAAACTGTTTTTT.

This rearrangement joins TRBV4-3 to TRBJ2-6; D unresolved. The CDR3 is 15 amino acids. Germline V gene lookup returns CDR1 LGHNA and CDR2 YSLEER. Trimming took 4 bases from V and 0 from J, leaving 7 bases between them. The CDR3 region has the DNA TGCGCCAGCAGCCTTACCAACTCTGGGGCCAACGTCCTGACTTTC. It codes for CASSLTNSGANVLTF.

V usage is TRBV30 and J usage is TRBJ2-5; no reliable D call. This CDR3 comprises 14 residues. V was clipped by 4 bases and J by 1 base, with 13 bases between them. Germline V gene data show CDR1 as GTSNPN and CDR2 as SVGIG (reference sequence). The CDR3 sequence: CAWTSWASQETQYF. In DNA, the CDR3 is TGTGCCTGGACCTCTTGGGCTTCCCAAGAGACCCAGTACTTC.

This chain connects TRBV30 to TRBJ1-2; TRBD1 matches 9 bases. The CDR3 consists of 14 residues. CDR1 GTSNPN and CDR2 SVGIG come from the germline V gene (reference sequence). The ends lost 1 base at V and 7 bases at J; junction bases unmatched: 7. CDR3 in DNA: TGTGCCTGGAGTGAACAGGGGGCTTTCTCTGGCTACACCTTC. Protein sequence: CAWSEQGAFSGYTF.

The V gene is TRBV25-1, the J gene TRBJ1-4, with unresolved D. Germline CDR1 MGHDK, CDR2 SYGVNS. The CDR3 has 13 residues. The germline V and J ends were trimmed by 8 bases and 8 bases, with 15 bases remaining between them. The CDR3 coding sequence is TGTGCCAGCGGGAGAGGGAATAAGGAAAAACTGTTTTTT. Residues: CASGRGNKEKLFF.

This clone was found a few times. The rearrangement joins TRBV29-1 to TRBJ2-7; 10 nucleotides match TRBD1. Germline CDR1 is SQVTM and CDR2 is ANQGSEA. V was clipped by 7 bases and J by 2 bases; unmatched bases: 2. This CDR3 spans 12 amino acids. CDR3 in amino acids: CSAGTGAYEQYF. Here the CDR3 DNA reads TGCAGCGCCGGGACAGGGGCCTACGAGCAGTACTTC.

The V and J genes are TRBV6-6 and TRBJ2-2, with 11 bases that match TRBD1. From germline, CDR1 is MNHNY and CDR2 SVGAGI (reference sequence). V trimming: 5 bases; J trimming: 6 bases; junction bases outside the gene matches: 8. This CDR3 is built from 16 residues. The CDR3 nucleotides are TGTGCCAGCAGTCTTTCTAGGACAGGGGGCCCCGGGGAGCTGTTTTTT. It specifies CASSLSRTGGPGELFF.

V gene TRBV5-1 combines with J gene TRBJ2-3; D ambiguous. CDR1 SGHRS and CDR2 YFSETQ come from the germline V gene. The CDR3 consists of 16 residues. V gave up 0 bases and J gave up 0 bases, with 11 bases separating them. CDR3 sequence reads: CASSLAGGASTDTQYF. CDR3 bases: TGCGCCAGCAGCTTGGCGGGCGGAGCTAGCACAGATACGCAGTATTTT.

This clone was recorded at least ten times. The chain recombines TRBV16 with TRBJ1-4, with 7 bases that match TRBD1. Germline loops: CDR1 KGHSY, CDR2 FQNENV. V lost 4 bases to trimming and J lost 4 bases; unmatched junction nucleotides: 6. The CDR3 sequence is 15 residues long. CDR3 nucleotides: TGTGCCAGCAGCCGCCAGAGACAGGGTAATGAAAAACTGTTTTTT. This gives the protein CASSRQRQGNEKLFF.

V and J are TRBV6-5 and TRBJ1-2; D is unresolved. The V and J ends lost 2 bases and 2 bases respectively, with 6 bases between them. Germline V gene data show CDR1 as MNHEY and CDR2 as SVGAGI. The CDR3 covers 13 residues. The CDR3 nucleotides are TGTGCCAGCAGTTACAGTCGGAACTATGGCTACACCTTC. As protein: CASSYSRNYGYTF.

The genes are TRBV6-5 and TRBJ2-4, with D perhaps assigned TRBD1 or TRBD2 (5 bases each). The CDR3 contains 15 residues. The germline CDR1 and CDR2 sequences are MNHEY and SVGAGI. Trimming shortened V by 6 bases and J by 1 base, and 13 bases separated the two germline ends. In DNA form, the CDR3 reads TGTGCCAGCAGCATGGACACGGGGGCCAAAAACATTCAGTACTTC. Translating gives CASSMDTGAKNIQYF.

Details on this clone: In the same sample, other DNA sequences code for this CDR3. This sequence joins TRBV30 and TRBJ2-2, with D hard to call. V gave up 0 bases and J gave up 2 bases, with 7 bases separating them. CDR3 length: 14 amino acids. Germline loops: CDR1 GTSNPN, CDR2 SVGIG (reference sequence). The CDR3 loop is CAWSVGSNTGELFF. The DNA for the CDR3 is TGTGCCTGGAGTGTTGGAAGTAACACCGGGGAGCTGTTTTTT.

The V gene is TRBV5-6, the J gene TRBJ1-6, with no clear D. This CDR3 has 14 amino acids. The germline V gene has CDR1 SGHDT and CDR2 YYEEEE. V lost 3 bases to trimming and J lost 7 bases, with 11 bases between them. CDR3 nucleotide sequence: TGTGCCAGCAGCTCCTCTACATGGAATTCACCCCTCCACTTT. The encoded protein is CASSSSTWNSPLHF. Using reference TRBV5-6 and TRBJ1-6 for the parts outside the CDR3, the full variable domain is DAGVTQSPTHLIKTRGQQVTLRCSPKSGHDTVSWYQQALGQGPQFIFQYYEEEERQRGNFPDRFSGHQFPNYSSELNVNALLLGDSALYLCASSSSTWNSPLHFGNGTRLTVT.